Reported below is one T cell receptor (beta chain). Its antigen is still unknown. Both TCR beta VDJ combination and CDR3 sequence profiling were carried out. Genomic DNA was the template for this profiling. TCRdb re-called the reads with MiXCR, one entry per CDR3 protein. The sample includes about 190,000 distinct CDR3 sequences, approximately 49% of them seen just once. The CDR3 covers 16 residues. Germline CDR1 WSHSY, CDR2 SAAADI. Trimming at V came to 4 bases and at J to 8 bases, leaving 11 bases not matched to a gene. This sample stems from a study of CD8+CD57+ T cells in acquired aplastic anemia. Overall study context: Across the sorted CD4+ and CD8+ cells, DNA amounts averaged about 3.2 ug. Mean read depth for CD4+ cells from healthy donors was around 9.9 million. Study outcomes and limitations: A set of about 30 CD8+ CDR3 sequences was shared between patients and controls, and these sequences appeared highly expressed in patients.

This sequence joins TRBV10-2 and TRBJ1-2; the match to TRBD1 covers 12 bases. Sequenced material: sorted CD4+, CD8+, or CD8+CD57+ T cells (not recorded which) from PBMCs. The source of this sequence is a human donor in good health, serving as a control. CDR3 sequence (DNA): TGCGCCAGCAGTGCTAGACGGGGACAGGGGGCAGAGGGCTACACCTTC. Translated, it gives CASSARRGQGAEGYTF.